This TCR beta chain was sequenced in a study of CD8+CD57+ T cells in acquired aplastic anemia. Study details: The study obtained an average of approximately 3 ug of DNA from sorted CD4+ and CD8+ cells.

Whole-study results and caveats: Patients were compared with controls for CD8+ Simpson's diversity, and no significant difference emerged. The number of CD8+ CDR3 sequences shared by patients and controls was approximately 31.

According to the study, genomic DNA was the template for TCR beta VDJ and CDR3 profiling. TCRdb reprocessed the reads with MiXCR, giving one entry per CDR3 protein. The repertoire consists of about 210,000 distinct CDR3 sequences, with 34% occurring once and the leading ten covering roughly 1.1%. This clonotype showed up just a few times. Its antigen is not identified. The sequence came from a human donor in good health, serving as a control. The sequenced sample consisted of sorted CD4+, CD8+, or CD8+CD57+ T cells (not recorded which) from PBMCs.

CDR3 sequence (DNA): TGCAGCGTTGGCCCGGGACAGGGTAACACTGAAGCTTTCTTT. This codes for CSVGPGQGNTEAFF. The V call is TRBV29-1, the J call TRBJ1-1; TRBD1 matches 9 bases. CDR1 and CDR2 (germline): SQVTM, ANQGSEA. The CDR3 spans 14 residues. V lost 4 bases and J lost 2; bases outside the gene matches: 5.